These 26 T cell receptor beta chains originate from one sample sequenced in a study of regulatory T cells in long-lasting Graves disease. Arm-PCR of CDR3 regions and iRepertoire HTBI primers were used to build TCR beta libraries. TCRdb itself ran the multiplex PCR reads through MiXCR, one entry per CDR3 protein. The sample has approximately 300,000 distinct CDR3 sequences; about 18% are singletons. The time point: newly diagnosed GD, antithyroid drugs for less than 3 months. PBMCs were the source of the RNA used for TCR sequencing. The sequencing used peripheral blood mononuclear cells (PBMCs), collected at new diagnosis, from a patient treated with antithyroid drugs. Receptors were obtained from a female donor with Graves disease.

This clonotype has just a few counts. The chain recombines TRBV7-9 with TRBJ2-2, with a weak D call TRBD2 (7 bases). V was clipped by 1 base and J by 4 bases, with 16 bases between them. Germline V lookup: CDR1 SEHNR, CDR2 FQNEAQ (reference sequence). CDR3 length: 17 amino acids. DNA for the CDR3: TGTGCCAGCAGCTTAGAGAACGGGGGGCAAATCACCGGGGAGCTGTTTTTT. Amino acid sequence: CASSLENGGQITGELFF.

This clonotype was recorded many times. The rearrangement links TRBV2 to TRBJ2-5, with 9 bases matching TRBD2. The CDR3 covers 12 residues. V was clipped by 9 bases and J by 5 bases; unmatched bases: 4. Germline V gene lookup returns CDR1 SNHLY and CDR2 FYNNEI. CDR3 in amino acids: CARGLAMETQYF. In nucleotides, the CDR3 is TGTGCCAGAGGACTAGCGATGGAGACCCAGTACTTC.

The J gene is TRBJ2-1, the V gene TRBV11-2; D might be TRBD2 (6 bases). The CDR3 loop spans 14 amino acids. Trimming took off 4 bases at V and 6 bases at J, with 13 bases between the two ends. The germline V gene has CDR1 SGHAT and CDR2 FQNNGV. For the CDR3, the DNA is TGTGCCAGCAGCTGGACGGGAGTGGGCAATGAGCAGTTCTTC. Translated: CASSWTGVGNEQFF.

This clonotype was detected many times. The V and J genes are TRBV20-1 and TRBJ2-3; D possibly uses TRBD1 or TRBD2 (9 bases each). CDR3 length equals 14 residues. The germline V gene has CDR1 DFQATT and CDR2 SNEGSKA (reference sequence). V lost 3 bases and J 9 bases, leaving 19 bases between the germline ends. DNA of the CDR3: TGCAGTGCTAGGGACAGGGGTACTAGCGGGACGCAGTATTTT. Protein product: CSARDRGTSGTQYF.

V is TRBV5-1 and J is TRBJ2-2; 8 bases fit TRBD1. The V segment lost 2 bases and the J segment 1 base; nucleotides outside the gene matches: 4. The germline V gene has CDR1 SGHRS and CDR2 YFSETQ. The CDR3 runs to 16 residues. The CDR3 here is CASSFQGAWNTGELFF. CDR3 nucleotides: TGCGCCAGCAGCTTCCAGGGGGCGTGGAACACCGGGGAGCTGTTTTTT.

This clonotype has a count of ten or more. The chain joins TRBV5-5 to TRBJ1-3; D unresolved. Trimming took 1 base from V and 6 from J, leaving 11 bases between them. The CDR3 runs to 14 residues. CDR1 is SGHKS and CDR2 is YYEKEE in the germline V gene (reference sequence). The CDR3 DNA reads TGTGCCAGCAGCTTGTTTATCGCCGAAAACACCATATATTTT. Translated, it gives CASSLFIAENTIYF. The full variable domain, completed using reference TRBV5-5 and TRBJ1-3, is DAGVTQSPTHLIKTRGQQVTLRCSPISGHKSVSWYQQVLGQGPQFIFQYYEKEERGRGNFPDRFSARQFPNYSSELNVNALLLGDSALYLCASSLFIAENTIYFGEGSWLTVV.

This sequence joins TRBV6-1 and TRBJ1-2; 7 bases agree with TRBD1. The CDR3 extends over 14 amino acids. Germline V gene lookup returns CDR1 MNHNS and CDR2 SASEGT. Unmatched junction bases numbered 10, after V lost 6 bases and J lost 6 bases. The CDR3 region is CASSGIRQGHGYTF. For the CDR3, the DNA is TGTGCCAGCAGCGGGATCAGACAGGGCCATGGCTACACCTTC.

This clonotype was observed at least ten times. The genes are TRBV12-3 or TRBV12-4 and TRBJ2-7; the D gene is possibly TRBD1 (5 bases). V lost 6 bases to trimming and J lost 1 base, with 19 bases between them. This CDR3 is built from 16 residues. The CDR3 coding sequence is TGTGCCAGCAGCGGCAGGGTAAGAAGAAGGTCCTACGAGCAGTACTTC. Amino acid sequence: CASSGRVRRRSYEQYF.

The J gene is TRBJ1-4, the V gene TRBV7-9, with D perhaps matching TRBD1 (5 bases). The CDR3 loop spans 17 amino acids. The V gene's germline CDR1 is SEHNR and CDR2 FQNEAQ (reference sequence). V lost 3 bases to trimming and J lost 0 bases, with 14 bases between them. For the CDR3, the DNA is TGTGCCAGCAGCTTGGGCAGGGACCATTCAACTAATGAAAAACTGTTTTTT. It yields the protein CASSLGRDHSTNEKLFF.

This clonotype was recorded at least ten times. This rearrangement joins TRBV2 to TRBJ1-2; a weak D match, TRBD1 (5 bases). The CDR3 has 16 amino acids. Germline V gene lookup returns CDR1 SNHLY and CDR2 FYNNEI. The V end was cut by 3 bases, the J end by 5 bases, with 19 bases between. This CDR3 reads CASSDLGRRVKYGYTF. DNA of the CDR3: TGTGCCAGCAGTGACTTGGGACGCCGGGTAAAGTATGGCTACACCTTC.

This clonotype was detected only a few times. The rearrangement links TRBV6-1 to TRBJ1-4, with 7 bases that match TRBD1. The junction had 4 bases not matched to a gene; V was cut back by 4 bases and J by 2 bases. CDR1 is MNHNS and CDR2 is SASEGT in the germline V gene. CDR3 length: 15 residues. The CDR3 DNA reads TGTGCCAGCAGTGTCATACAGGGGACTAATGAAAAACTGTTTTTT. Residues: CASSVIQGTNEKLFF.

This clonotype was counted a few times. This chain joins TRBV29-1 and TRBJ2-5, with 7 bases aligning to TRBD2. This CDR3 region has 15 residues. V lost 0 bases to trimming and J lost 3 bases; unmatched junction nucleotides: 7. CDR1 is SQVTM, CDR2 ANQGSEA, per germline. The DNA of the CDR3 is TGCAGCGTTGAAGATACTAGCGACCCTAAAGAGACCCAGTACTTC. Its translation: CSVEDTSDPKETQYF.

There are a few counts of this clonotype. This chain joins TRBV7-9 and TRBJ2-3, with 11 bases that match TRBD2. Unmatched junction bases numbered 16, after V lost 5 bases and J lost 3 bases. The CDR3 length is 19 residues. The germline V gene has CDR1 SEHNR and CDR2 FQNEAQ (reference sequence). The CDR3 reads CASSPNQAPSGRKTDTQYF. Here the CDR3 DNA reads TGTGCCAGCAGCCCGAACCAAGCGCCTAGCGGGAGGAAGACAGATACGCAGTATTTT.

Ten or more counts support this clonotype. This rearrangement joins TRBV11-2 to TRBJ1-5, with D perhaps TRBD1 (5 bases). The CDR3 totals 16 residues. The germline V gene encodes CDR1 SGHAT and CDR2 FQNNGV. The V end lost 3 bases, the J end lost 1 base, and 13 bases lay between the germline ends. CDR3 DNA sequence: TGTGCCAGCAGCTTGTCCTCGGGGGGGAGCAATCAGCCCCAGCATTTT. Translating it yields CASSLSSGGSNQPQHF.

This chain connects TRBV9 to TRBJ2-7, with D possibly being TRBD1 (5 bases). CDR1 SGDLS and CDR2 YYNGEE come from the germline V gene. The CDR3 contains 15 residues. Deletions cut 0 bases from V and 0 bases from J, with 10 bases between. CDR3 sequence (DNA): TGTGCCAGCAGCGTAGGGGGCGGTGACTCCTACGAGCAGTACTTC. Its protein product is CASSVGGGDSYEQYF.

This clonotype was seen repeatedly, ten times or more. At one end, the junction sequence differs from germline, possibly due to a read error. The gene calls are TRBV28 and TRBJ2-5; 9 nucleotides agree with TRBD1. The CDR3 contains 15 residues. Per germline, CDR1 MDHEN and CDR2 SYDVKM. Written as DNA, the CDR3 is TGTGCCTGCAGTTTCCACGGACAGGGGCGGGAGACCCAGTACTTC. Protein: CACSFHGQGRETQYF.

This clonotype was recorded at least ten times. This chain joins TRBV12-3 or TRBV12-4 and TRBJ1-1, with D perhaps TRBD1 (5 bases). The CDR3 extends over 14 amino acids. The ends were cut back, 5 bases at V and 3 bases at J, with 13 bases in the middle. The CDR3 sequence: CASSLGAFYTEAFF. CDR3 coding DNA: TGTGCCAGCAGTCTAGGGGCCTTTTACACTGAAGCTTTCTTT.

The rearrangement links TRBV2 to TRBJ2-7, with 9 bases fitting TRBD2. Trimming removed 1 base from V and 5 bases from J; junction bases left unmatched: 12. CDR1 SNHLY and CDR2 FYNNEI come from the germline V gene. CDR3 size: 17 residues. The CDR3 region has the DNA TGTGCCAGCAGTGAAGGTTGGGTAGCGGGAGCAGTCGACGAGCAGTACTTC. Its translation is CASSEGWVAGAVDEQYF.

The chain has TRBV7-9 and TRBJ2-3; D may be TRBD1 (6 bases). V was clipped by 4 bases and J by 4 bases, with 18 bases between them. Germline assignment: CDR1 SEHNR and CDR2 FQNEAQ (reference sequence). CDR3 length equals 16 residues. The CDR3 protein is CASSSTGTASPDTQYF. In nucleotides, the CDR3 is TGTGCCAGCAGCTCCACAGGGACCGCCTCCCCAGATACGCAGTATTTT. Drawing the rest from reference TRBV7-9 and TRBJ2-3, the complete variable domain is DTGVSQNPRHKITKRGQNVTFRCDPISEHNRLYWYRQTLGQGPEFLTYFQNEAQLEKSRLLSDRFSAERPKGSFSTLEIQRTEQGDSAMYLCASSSTGTASPDTQYFGPGTRLTVL.

This clonotype has at least ten counts. V usage is TRBV2 and J usage is TRBJ2-3; D gene uncertain. Germline V lookup: CDR1 SNHLY, CDR2 FYNNEI. There are 15 residues in the CDR3. Deletions cut 3 bases from V and 5 bases from J, with 15 bases between. As DNA, the CDR3 is TGTGCCAGCAGTGACCAAGCGCCAGGTATAGATACGCAGTATTTT. Protein product: CASSDQAPGIDTQYF.

This chain connects TRBV6-5 to TRBJ2-6; D might be TRBD1 or TRBD2, each matching 5 bases. Between the trimmed V and J ends, which lost 2 bases and 0 bases, there was a span of 8 bases. CDR1 and CDR2 from the germline V gene are MNHEY and SVGAGI. This CDR3 is built from 16 residues. The CDR3 is CASSYRDPSGANVLTF. Written as DNA, the CDR3 is TGTGCCAGCAGTTACCGGGACCCCTCTGGGGCCAACGTCCTGACTTTC.

This clonotype came up once. A clone one base away is much larger, so this may be a read error. J is TRBJ1-5 and V is TRBV9; no clear D. The germline CDR1 and CDR2 sequences are SGDLS and YYNGEE. The length of the CDR3 is 15 residues. Here the CDR3 reads CASSVGQYSNRPQHF. The CDR3 DNA follows: TGTGCCAGCAGCGTAGGGCAGTATAGCAATCGGCCCCAGCATTTT.

This clonotype came up many times. The chain uses TRBV12-3 or TRBV12-4 and TRBJ2-3; 11 nucleotides match TRBD2. J gave up 5 bases and V 4 bases, and 26 bases lay outside the gene matches. The CDR3 runs to 22 residues. CDR3 coding DNA: TGTGCCAGCAGTTCGGGAAAAAGGGGGCTAGCGGGAGGCCATGTGGATGGAGATACGCAGTATTTT. It encodes CASSSGKRGLAGGHVDGDTQYF.

This clonotype was observed a few times. CDR3 in amino acids: CASGLRLAARNEQFF. DNA of the CDR3: TGTGCTAGTGGTCTCAGACTAGCGGCCCGTAATGAGCAGTTCTTC. The V gene is TRBV12-5, the J gene TRBJ2-1; 9 bases fit TRBD2. The trim removed 5 bases at V and 7 bases at J, leaving 9 bases unmatched. This CDR3 comprises 15 residues. Germline values: CDR1 LGHNT, CDR2 FRNRAP.

This clonotype was recorded a few times. The junction departs from the called germline gene at one end, perhaps through a read error. The chain combines TRBV27 with TRBJ1-5; D gene ambiguous. This CDR3 contains 16 residues. Germline-derived CDR1 and CDR2 are MNHEY and SMNVEV (reference sequence). DNA of the CDR3: TGTGCCGGCAGTTTTCGACGAGGGATTAGCAATCAGCCCCAGCATTTT. Its protein product is CAGSFRRGISNQPQHF.

To note about this clonotype: This likely comes from a read error, as the CDR3 has no conserved phenylalanine or tryptophan at its end. V gene TRBV12-3 or TRBV12-4 combines with J gene TRBJ1-5, with D unclear. Trimming stripped 4 bases from V and 6 bases from J, with 13 bases between. This CDR3 comprises 14 residues. The CDR3 here is CASSSHGPSQPQHV. In DNA, the CDR3 is TGTGCCAGCAGTTCACACGGGCCCAGTCAGCCCCAGCATGTT.